This T cell receptor beta chain was recorded in a study of blood T cell repertoires in COVID-19. Participant ages covered about 18 to 95 years across 24 US areas. In the authors' workflow: Nucleated cell counts were estimated from reference gene primer amplification. The assay was immunoSEQ multiplex PCR, and TCRdb's table has in-frame clones only and misses some. V and J calls and clone size are as listed in that table; D and trimming were resolved from the DNA. The top ten hold around 1.3% of the sample, which has 120,000 to 150,000 clones, approximately 90% seen once. Trimming cost V 3 bases and J 5 bases, with 8 bases left between them. From germline, CDR1 is LNHNV and CDR2 YYDKDF (reference sequence). This CDR3 has 13 amino acids.

This receptor was taken from a woman in her twenties or thirties with acute COVID-19. The chain has TRBV15 and TRBJ2-1, with D perhaps matching TRBD2 (6 bases). The sequenced sample consisted of PBMCs or T cells enriched from blood (not recorded which). The chain's CDR3 is CATSSWRDNEQFF. The CDR3 bases are TGTGCCACCAGCAGCTGGAGGGACAATGAGCAGTTCTTC.